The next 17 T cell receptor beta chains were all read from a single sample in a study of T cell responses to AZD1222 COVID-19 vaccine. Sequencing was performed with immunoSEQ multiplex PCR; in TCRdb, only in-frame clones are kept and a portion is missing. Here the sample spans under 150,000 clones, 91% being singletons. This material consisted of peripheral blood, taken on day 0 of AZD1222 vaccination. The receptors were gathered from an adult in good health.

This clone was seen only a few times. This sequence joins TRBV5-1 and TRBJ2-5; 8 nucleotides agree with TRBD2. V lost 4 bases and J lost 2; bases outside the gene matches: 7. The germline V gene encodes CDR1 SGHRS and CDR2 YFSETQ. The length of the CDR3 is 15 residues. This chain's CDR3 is CASSLGGVPQETQYF. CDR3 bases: TGCGCCAGCAGCCTCGGGGGGGTCCCACAAGAGACCCAGTACTTC.

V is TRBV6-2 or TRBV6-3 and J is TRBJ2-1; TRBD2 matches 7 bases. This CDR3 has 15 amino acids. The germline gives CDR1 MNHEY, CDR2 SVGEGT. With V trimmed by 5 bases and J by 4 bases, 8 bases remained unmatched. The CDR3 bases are TGTGCCAGCAGTCTACATACAGCGGGGTACAATGAGCAGTTCTTC. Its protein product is CASSLHTAGYNEQFF.

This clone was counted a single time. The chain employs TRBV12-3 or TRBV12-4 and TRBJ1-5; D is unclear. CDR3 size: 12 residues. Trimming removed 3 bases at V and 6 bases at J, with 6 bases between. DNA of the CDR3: TGTGCCAGCAGTTTTAAAGGTCAGCCCCAGCATTTT. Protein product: CASSFKGQPQHF.

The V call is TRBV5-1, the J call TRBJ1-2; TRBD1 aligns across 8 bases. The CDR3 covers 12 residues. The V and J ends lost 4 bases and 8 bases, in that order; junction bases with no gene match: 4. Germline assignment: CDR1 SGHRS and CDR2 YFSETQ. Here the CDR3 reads CASSPGQDGYTF. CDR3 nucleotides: TGCGCCAGCAGCCCGGGACAGGACGGCTACACCTTC.

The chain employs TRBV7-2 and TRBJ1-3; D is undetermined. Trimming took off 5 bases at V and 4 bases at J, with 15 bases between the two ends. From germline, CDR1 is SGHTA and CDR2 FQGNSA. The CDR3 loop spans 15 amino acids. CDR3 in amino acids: CASSQIPTGGNTIYF. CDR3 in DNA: TGTGCCAGCAGCCAAATACCCACCGGGGGAAACACCATATATTTT.

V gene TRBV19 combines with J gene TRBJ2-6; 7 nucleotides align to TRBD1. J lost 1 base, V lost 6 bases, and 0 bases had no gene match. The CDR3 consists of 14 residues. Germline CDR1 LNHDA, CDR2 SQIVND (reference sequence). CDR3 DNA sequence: TGTGCCAGTAGACAGGGGTCTGGGGCCAACGTCCTGACTTTC. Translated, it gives CASRQGSGANVLTF.

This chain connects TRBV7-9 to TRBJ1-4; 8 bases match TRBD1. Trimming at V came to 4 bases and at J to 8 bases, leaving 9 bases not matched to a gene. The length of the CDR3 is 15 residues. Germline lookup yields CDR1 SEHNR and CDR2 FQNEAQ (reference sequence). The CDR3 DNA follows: TGTGCCAGCAGCTCATCGGACAGGGTGGACGAAAAACTGTTTTTT. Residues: CASSSSDRVDEKLFF. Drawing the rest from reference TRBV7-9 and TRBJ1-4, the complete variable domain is DTGVSQNPRHKITKRGQNVTFRCDPISEHNRLYWYRQTLGQGPEFLTYFQNEAQLEKSRLLSDRFSAERPKGSFSTLEIQRTEQGDSAMYLCASSSSDRVDEKLFFGSGTQLSVL.

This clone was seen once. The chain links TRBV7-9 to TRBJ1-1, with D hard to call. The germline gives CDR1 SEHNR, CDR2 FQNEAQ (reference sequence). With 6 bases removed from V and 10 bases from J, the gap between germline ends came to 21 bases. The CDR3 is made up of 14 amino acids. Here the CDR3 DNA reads TGTGCCAGCAGTCGACCGAGCAGGACTGTAGGAGCTTTCTTT. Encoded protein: CASSRPSRTVGAFF.

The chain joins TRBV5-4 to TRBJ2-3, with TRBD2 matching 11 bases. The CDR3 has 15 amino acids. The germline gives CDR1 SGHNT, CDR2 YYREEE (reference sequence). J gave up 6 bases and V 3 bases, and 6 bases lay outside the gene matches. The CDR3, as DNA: TGTGCCAGCAGCTCCGGGACTAGCGGTAGGGATACGCAGTATTTT. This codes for CASSSGTSGRDTQYF. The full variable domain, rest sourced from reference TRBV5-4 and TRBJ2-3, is ETGVTQSPTHLIKTRGQQVTLRCSSQSGHNTVSWYQQALGQGPQFIFQYYREEENGRGNFPPRFSGLQFPNYSSELNVNALELDDSALYLCASSSGTSGRDTQYFGPGTRLTVL.

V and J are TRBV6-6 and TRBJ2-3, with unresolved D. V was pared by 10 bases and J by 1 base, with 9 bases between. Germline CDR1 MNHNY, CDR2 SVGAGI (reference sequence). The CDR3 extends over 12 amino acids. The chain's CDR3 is CATSGRTDTQYF. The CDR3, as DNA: TGTGCCACGTCCGGGCGCACAGATACGCAGTATTTT.

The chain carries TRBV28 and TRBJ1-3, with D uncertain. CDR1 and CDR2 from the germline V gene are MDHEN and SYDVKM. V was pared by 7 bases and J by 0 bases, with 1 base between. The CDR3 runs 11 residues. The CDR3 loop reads CASNSGNTIYF. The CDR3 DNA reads TGTGCCAGCAACTCTGGAAACACCATATATTTT.

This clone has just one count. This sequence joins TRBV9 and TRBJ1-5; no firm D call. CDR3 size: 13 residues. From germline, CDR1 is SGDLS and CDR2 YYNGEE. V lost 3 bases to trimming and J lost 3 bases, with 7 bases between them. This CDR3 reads CASSGSFNQPQHF. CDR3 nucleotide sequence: TGTGCCAGCAGCGGGAGCTTCAATCAGCCCCAGCATTTT.

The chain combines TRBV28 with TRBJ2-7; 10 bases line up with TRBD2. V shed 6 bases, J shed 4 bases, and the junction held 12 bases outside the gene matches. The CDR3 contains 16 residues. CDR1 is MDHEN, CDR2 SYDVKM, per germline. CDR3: CASSALASGSGYEQYF. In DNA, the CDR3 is TGTGCCAGCAGCGCTCTGGCTAGCGGGAGTGGATACGAGCAGTACTTC.

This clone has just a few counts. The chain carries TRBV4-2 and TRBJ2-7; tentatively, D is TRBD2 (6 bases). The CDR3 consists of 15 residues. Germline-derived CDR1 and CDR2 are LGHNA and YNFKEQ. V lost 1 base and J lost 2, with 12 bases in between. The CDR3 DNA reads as TGTGCCAGCAGCCAAGGGGTAGCGGAGCCCTACGAGCAGTACTTC. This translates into CASSQGVAEPYEQYF.

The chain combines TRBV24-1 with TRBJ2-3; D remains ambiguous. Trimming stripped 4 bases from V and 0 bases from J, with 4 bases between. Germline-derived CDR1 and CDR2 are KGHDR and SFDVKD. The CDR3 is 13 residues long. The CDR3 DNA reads TGTGCCACCAGTGAGGTTAGCACAGATACGCAGTATTTT. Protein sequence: CATSEVSTDTQYF.

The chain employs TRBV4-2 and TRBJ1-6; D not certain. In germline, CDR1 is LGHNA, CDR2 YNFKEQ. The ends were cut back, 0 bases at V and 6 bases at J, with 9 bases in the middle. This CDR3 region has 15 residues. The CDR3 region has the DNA TGTGCCAGCAGCCAAGAAACAGCGAGTAATTCACCCCTCCACTTT. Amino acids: CASSQETASNSPLHF.

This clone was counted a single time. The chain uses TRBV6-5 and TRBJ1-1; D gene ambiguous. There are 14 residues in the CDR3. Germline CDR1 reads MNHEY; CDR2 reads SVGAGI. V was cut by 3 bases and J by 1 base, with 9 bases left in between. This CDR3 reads CASSYFIGNTEAFF. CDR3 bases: TGTGCCAGCAGTTATTTCATTGGGAACACTGAAGCTTTCTTT.